Relative to its sample, the clone carrying this T cell receptor beta chain is medium-sized. This CDR3 contains 15 residues. The germline V gene has CDR1 MNHNS and CDR2 SASEGT. Trimming pared 5 bases from V and 0 bases from J, leaving 13 bases between. The sorted Tregs were CD4+CD25+CD127-/low cells. TCRdb fed the 5' RACE reads into MiXCR, producing one record per CDR3 protein. Here the sample spans about 10,000 distinct CDR3 sequences, around 15% being singletons. The J gene is TRBJ1-2, the V gene TRBV6-1, with TRBD1 as a possible D gene (5 bases). The clonotype comes from a female donor with breast cancer. Input material: Tregs sorted from blood. CDR3 residues: CASSPGTRPNYGYTF. The CDR3 bases are TGTGCCAGCAGTCCGGGGACGCGACCTAACTATGGCTACACCTTC.